Presented here are 8 T cell receptor beta chains from one specimen sequenced in a study of PD-1 blockade in classical Hodgkin lymphoma. Specified time point: cycle 4 day 1 (C4D1), after 5 to 7 weeks of nivolumab. Every patient had relapsed following autologous stem cell transplantation, and cohorts differed in brentuximab vedotin exposure. TCRdb's table, derived via immunoSEQ multiplex PCR, lists solely in-frame clones and lacks some. The table lists tens of thousands of clones, more than 75% of them singletons. The sample consisted of peripheral blood mononuclear cells (PBMCs), taken before the fourth cycle of nivolumab. The source is a human donor with classical Hodgkin lymphoma.

The chain recombines TRBV10-1 with TRBJ2-1; a possible D gene is TRBD1 (8 bases). CDR1 is WNHNN and CDR2 is SYGVQD in the germline V gene (reference sequence). This CDR3 comprises 16 residues. Trimming shortened V by 3 bases and J by 7 bases, and 19 bases separated the two germline ends. CDR3 sequence reads: CASSEGQGGRVNEQFF. The CDR3 coding sequence is TGCGCCAGCAGTGAAGGACAGGGAGGGCGGGTGAATGAGCAGTTCTTC.

This clone was picked up one time. The chain links TRBV4-1 to TRBJ2-2, with D possibly matching TRBD2 (6 bases). The length of the CDR3 is 18 residues. Germline CDR1 and CDR2: MGHRA and YSYEKL. Trimming pared 0 bases from V and 5 bases from J, leaving 19 bases between. DNA for the CDR3: TGCGCCAGCAGCCAAGAGGAGGTTGGGGGAGGATGGACCGGGGAGCTGTTTTTT. Its protein product is CASSQEEVGGGWTGELFF.

The chain combines TRBV6-1 with TRBJ1-1; D gene uncertain. The CDR3 has 13 residues. V was clipped by 6 bases and J by 1 base, with 9 bases between them. Germline CDR1 and CDR2: MNHNS and SASEGT. The CDR3 protein is CASSHLENTEAFF. For the CDR3, the DNA is TGTGCCAGCAGCCACCTAGAGAACACTGAAGCTTTCTTT.

The chain recombines TRBV7-9 with TRBJ2-5, with D maybe TRBD2 (5 bases). This CDR3 has 16 residues. Between the trimmed V and J ends, which lost 3 bases and 1 base, there was a span of 15 bases. CDR1 SEHNR and CDR2 FQNEAQ come from the germline V gene (reference sequence). CDR3 sequence (DNA): TGTGCCAGCAGCTTTATAAGCGGCCCCCGCCAAGAGACCCAGTACTTC. This translates into CASSFISGPRQETQYF.

A single count supports this clone. The chain links TRBV11-2 to TRBJ2-3; weak D call: TRBD2 (5 bases). The germline CDR1 and CDR2 sequences are SGHAT and FQNNGV. This CDR3 region has 15 residues. Trimming took 4 bases from V and 6 from J, leaving 17 bases between them. The CDR3 region is CASSSRTRPWDTQYF. DNA for the CDR3: TGTGCCAGCAGCTCCCGTACTAGGCCATGGGATACGCAGTATTTT.

The rearrangement joins TRBV6-4 to TRBJ1-6; D is undetermined. Germline values: CDR1 MRHNA, CDR2 SNTAGT. Trimming took off 2 bases at V and 5 bases at J, with 4 bases between the two ends. The CDR3 is made up of 13 amino acids. Here the CDR3 DNA reads TGTGCCAGCAGTGACAGGGATAATTCACCCCTCCACTTT. This codes for CASSDRDNSPLHF.

CDR3 DNA: TGTGCCAGCAACCCAAGCGGGGGGGGAAACATTCAGTACTTC. Protein product: CASNPSGGGNIQYF. The chain combines TRBV28 with TRBJ2-4; 10 bases fit TRBD2. The CDR3 is made up of 14 amino acids. Per the germline V gene, CDR1 is MDHEN and CDR2 is SYDVKM. J gave up 6 bases and V 7 bases, and 6 bases lay outside the gene matches.

As DNA, the CDR3 is TGTGCCTGGAACCACAGGGCCGAGCAGTACTTC. This codes for CAWNHRAEQYF. The chain carries TRBV30 and TRBJ2-7; TRBD1 might be the D (6 bases). This CDR3 has 11 amino acids. The V and J ends lost 4 bases and 6 bases respectively, with 10 bases between them. From germline, CDR1 is GTSNPN and CDR2 SVGIG (reference sequence).